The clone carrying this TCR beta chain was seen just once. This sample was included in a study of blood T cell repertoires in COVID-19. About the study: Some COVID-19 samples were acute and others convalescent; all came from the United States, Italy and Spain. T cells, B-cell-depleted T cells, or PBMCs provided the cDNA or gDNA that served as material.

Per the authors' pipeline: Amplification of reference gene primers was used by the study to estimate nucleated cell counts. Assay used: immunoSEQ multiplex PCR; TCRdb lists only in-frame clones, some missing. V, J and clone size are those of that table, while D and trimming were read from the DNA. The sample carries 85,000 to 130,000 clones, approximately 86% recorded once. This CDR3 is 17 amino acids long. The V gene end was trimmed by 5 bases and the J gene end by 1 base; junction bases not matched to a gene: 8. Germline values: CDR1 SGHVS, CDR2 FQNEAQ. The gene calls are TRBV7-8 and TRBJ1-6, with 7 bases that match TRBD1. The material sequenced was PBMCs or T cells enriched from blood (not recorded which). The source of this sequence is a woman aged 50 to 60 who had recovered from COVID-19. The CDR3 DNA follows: TGTGCCAGCAGCCTCGACAGGGCTCCGTCCTATAATTCACCCCTCCACTTT. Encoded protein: CASSLDRAPSYNSPLHF. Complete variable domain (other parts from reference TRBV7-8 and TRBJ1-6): GAGVSQSPRYKVAKRGQDVALRCDPISGHVSLFWYQQALGQGPEFLTYFQNEAQLDKSGLPSDRFFAERPEGSVSTLKIQRTQQEDSAVYLCASSLDRAPSYNSPLHFGNGTRLTVT.